Following are 4 T cell receptor beta chains from one sample sequenced in a study of blood T cell repertoires in COVID-19. Only in-frame clones appear in the TCRdb table, and some are missing; sequencing was by immunoSEQ multiplex PCR. This repertoire shows more than 400,000 clones, 80% to 95% found once; its top ten account for about 0.6%. Material for sequencing was PBMCs or T cells enriched from blood (not recorded which). Source of these receptors: a man aged 18-30 years who had recovered from COVID-19.

This rearrangement joins TRBV7-3 to TRBJ1-2; a weak D match, TRBD1 (6 bases). The CDR3 is made up of 17 amino acids. From germline, CDR1 is SGHTA and CDR2 FQGTGA. The V and J ends lost 5 bases and 3 bases respectively, with 22 bases between them. The CDR3 region is CASSIKQGVGRDYGYTF. The DNA for the CDR3 is TGTGCCAGCAGCATAAAACAGGGTGTGGGTAGGGACTATGGCTACACCTTC. The full variable domain, rest sourced from reference TRBV7-3 and TRBJ1-2, is GAGVSQTPSNKVTEKGKYVELRCDPISGHTALYWYRQSLGQGPEFLIYFQGTGAADDSGLPNDRFFAVRPEGSVSTLKIQRTERGDSAVYLCASSIKQGVGRDYGYTFGSGTRLTVV.

The chain is built from TRBV18 and TRBJ1-1; 8 bases map to TRBD1. Germline V gene lookup returns CDR1 KGHSH and CDR2 LQKENI. Losses at the gene ends were 4 bases for V and 4 bases for J; bases not matched to a gene: 8. The CDR3 length is 15 residues. CDR3 region: CASSLRTGPGTEAFF. The DNA of the CDR3 is TGTGCCAGCTCACTACGGACAGGGCCGGGCACTGAAGCTTTCTTT.

The gene calls are TRBV4-1 and TRBJ1-1; 8 positions agree with TRBD1. The V and J ends lost 1 base and 1 base, in that order; junction bases with no gene match: 8. The CDR3 has 17 residues. CDR1 is MGHRA, CDR2 YSYEKL, per germline. CDR3 protein: CASSQVGQGGQNTEAFF. In nucleotides, the CDR3 is TGCGCCAGCAGCCAAGTCGGACAGGGAGGCCAGAACACTGAAGCTTTCTTT.

This sequence joins TRBV10-2 and TRBJ1-5, with TRBD1 as a possible D gene (5 bases). CDR3 length equals 14 residues. Germline V CDR1 and CDR2: WSHSY, SAAADI. V was clipped by 7 bases and J by 3 bases, with 13 bases between them. CDR3 DNA: TGCGCCAGCAAAGGACAAACTTTCAATCAGCCCCAGCATTTT. Translating gives CASKGQTFNQPQHF.